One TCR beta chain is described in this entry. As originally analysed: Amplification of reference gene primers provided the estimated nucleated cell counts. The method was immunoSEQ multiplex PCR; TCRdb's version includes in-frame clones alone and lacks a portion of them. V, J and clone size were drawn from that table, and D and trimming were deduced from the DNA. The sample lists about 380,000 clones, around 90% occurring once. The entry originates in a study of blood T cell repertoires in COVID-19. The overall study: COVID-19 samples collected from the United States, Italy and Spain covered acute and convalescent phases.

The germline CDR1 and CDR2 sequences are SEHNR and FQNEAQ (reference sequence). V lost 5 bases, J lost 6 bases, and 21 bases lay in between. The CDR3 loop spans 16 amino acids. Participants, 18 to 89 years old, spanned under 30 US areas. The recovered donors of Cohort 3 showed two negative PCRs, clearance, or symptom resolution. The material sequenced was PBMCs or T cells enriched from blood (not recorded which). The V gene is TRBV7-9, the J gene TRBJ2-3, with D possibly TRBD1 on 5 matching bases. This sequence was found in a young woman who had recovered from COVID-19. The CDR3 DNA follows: TGTGCCAGCAGCGCTACCAGGCCTACAGGTTCCGATACGCAGTATTTT. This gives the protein CASSATRPTGSDTQYF.